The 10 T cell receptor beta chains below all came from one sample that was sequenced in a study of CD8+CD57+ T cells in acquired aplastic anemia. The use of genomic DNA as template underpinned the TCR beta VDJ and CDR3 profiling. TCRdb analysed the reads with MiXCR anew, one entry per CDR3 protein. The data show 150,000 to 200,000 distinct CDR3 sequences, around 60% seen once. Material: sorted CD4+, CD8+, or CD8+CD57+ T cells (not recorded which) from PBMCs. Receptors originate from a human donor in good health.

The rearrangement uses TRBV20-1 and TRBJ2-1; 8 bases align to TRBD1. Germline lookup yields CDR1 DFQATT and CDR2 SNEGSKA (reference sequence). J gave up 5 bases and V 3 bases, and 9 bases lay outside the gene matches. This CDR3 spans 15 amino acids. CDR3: CSASARTGWDNEQFF. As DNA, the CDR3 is TGCAGTGCTAGCGCCCGGACAGGGTGGGACAATGAGCAGTTCTTC.

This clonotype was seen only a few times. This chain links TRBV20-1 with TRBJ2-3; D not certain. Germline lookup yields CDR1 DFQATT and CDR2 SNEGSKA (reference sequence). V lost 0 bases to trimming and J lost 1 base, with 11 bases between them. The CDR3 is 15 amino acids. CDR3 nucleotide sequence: TGCAGTGCTAGAGATACCCGTACTCGCACAGATACGCAGTATTTT. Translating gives CSARDTRTRTDTQYF.

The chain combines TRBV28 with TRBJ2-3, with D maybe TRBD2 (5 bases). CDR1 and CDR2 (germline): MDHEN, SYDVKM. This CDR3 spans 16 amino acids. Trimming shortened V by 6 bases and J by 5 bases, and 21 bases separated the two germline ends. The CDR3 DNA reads TGTGCCAGCAGACCCGTGGGGAGCCGGTCTGAAGATACGCAGTATTTT. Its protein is CASRPVGSRSEDTQYF.

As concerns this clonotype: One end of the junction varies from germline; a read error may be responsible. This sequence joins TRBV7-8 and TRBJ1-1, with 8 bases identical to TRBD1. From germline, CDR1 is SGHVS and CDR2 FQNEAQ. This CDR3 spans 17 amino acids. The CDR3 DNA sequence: TGTGCCAGCAGCTTAGGGATGGCAGGGGGCGCGAACTCTGAAGCTTTCTTT. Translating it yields CASSLGMAGGANSEAFF.

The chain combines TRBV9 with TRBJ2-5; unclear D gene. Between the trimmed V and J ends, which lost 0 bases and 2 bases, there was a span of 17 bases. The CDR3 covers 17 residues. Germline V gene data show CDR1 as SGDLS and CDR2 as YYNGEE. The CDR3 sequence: CASSVEVAEISQETQYF. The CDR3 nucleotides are TGTGCCAGCAGCGTAGAGGTGGCGGAGATTTCACAAGAGACCCAGTACTTC.

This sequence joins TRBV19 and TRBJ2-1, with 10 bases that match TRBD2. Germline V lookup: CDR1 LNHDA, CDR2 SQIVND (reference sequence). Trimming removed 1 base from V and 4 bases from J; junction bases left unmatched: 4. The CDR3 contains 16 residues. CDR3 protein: CASSIGGTSEYNEQFF. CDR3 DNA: TGTGCCAGTAGTATAGGCGGGACTAGCGAGTACAATGAGCAGTTCTTC.

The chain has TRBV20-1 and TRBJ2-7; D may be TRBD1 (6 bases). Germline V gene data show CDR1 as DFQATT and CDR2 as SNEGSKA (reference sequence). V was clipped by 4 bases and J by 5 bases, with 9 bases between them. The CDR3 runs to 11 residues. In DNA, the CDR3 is TGCAGTGCTACAGGGGTTCACGAGCAGTACTTC. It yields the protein CSATGVHEQYF.

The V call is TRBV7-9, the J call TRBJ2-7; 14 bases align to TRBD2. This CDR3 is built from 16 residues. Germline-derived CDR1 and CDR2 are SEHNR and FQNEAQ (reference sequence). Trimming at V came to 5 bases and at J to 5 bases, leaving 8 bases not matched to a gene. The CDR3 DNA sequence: TGTGCCAGCAGCAAGACTAGCGGGAGGGCCTGGAACGAGCAGTACTTC. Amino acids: CASSKTSGRAWNEQYF. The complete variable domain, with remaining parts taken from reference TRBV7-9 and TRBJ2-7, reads DTGVSQNPRHKITKRGQNVTFRCDPISEHNRLYWYRQTLGQGPEFLTYFQNEAQLEKSRLLSDRFSAERPKGSFSTLEIQRTEQGDSAMYLCASSKTSGRAWNEQYFGPGTRLTVT.

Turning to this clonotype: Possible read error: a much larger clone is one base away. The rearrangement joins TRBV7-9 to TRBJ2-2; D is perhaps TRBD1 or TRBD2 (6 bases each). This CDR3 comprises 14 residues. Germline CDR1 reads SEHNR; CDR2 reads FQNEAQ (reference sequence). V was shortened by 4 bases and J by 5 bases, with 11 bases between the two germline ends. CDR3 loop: CASSSEGGTGELFF. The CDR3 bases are TGTGCCAGCAGCTCAGAGGGGGGAACCGGGGAGCTGTTTTTT. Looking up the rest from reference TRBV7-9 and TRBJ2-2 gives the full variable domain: DTGVSQNPRHKITKRGQNVTFRCDPISEHNRLYWYRQTLGQGPEFLTYFQNEAQLEKSRLLSDRFSAERPKGSFSTLEIQRTEQGDSAMYLCASSSEGGTGELFFGEGSRLTVL.

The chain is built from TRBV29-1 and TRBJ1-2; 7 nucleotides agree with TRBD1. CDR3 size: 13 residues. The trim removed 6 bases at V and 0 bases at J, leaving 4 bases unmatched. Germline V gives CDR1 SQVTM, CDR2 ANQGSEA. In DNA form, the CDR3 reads TGCAGCGTCCGGACAGGAACTAACTATGGCTACACCTTC. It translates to CSVRTGTNYGYTF.